The present T cell receptor beta chain was sequenced within a study of early T cells in non-severe SARS-CoV-2 infection. Overall study context: From unsorted whole blood, bulk RNA was sequenced, and the chains remained unpaired. Study conclusions and caveats: VDJdb-based matching was biased toward anti-spike CD8 responses and missed private and CD4 specificities.

This clonotype was recorded many times. Its antigen is not identified. Each cDNA molecule carried a unique molecular identifier. TCRdb reprocessed the 5' RACE reads via MiXCR and lists one record per CDR3 protein. The sample includes about 77,000 distinct CDR3 sequences, about 16% of them seen just once. This TCR derives from an adult who was a healthcare worker with PCR-confirmed SARS-CoV-2 infection or an uninfected control (not recorded which). What was sequenced was whole blood.

DNA of the CDR3: TGCAGCGTTGAAGGCCGCATGAACACTGAAGCTTTCTTT. This encodes CSVEGRMNTEAFF. V is TRBV29-1 and J is TRBJ1-1; D gene uncertain. V was cut by 1 base and J by 0 bases, with 6 bases left in between. CDR1 is SQVTM and CDR2 is ANQGSEA in the germline V gene. The CDR3 extends over 13 amino acids.